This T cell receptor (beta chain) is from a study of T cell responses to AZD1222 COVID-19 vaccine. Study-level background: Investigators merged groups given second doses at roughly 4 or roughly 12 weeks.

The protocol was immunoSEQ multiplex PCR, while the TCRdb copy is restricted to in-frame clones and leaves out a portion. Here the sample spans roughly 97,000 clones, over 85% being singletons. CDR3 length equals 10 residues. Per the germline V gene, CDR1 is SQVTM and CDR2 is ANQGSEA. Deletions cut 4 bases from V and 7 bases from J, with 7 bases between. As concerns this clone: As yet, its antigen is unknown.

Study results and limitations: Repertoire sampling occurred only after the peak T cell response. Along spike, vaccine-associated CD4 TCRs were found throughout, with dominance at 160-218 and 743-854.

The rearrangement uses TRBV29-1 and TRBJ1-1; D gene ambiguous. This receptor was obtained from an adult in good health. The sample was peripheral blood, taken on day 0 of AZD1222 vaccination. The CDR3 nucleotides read TGCAGCGTTGCCAGCAATGAAGCTTTCTTT. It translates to CSVASNEAFF.